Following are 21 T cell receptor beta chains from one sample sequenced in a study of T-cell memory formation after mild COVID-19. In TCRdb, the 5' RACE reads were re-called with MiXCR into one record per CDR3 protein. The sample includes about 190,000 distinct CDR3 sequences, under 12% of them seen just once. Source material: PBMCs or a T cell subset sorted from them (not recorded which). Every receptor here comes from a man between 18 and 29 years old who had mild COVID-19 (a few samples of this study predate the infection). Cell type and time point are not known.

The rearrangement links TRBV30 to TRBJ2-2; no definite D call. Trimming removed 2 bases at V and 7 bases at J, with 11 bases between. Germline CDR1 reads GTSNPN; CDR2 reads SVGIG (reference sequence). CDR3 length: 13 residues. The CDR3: CAWSKFAFGELFF. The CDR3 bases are TGTGCCTGGAGTAAATTCGCGTTCGGGGAGCTGTTTTTT.

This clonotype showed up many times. CDR3 DNA: TGTGCCAGCTCACCGGGACAGGGCTCCGGGGAGCTGTTTTTT. This gives the protein CASSPGQGSGELFF. The chain recombines TRBV18 with TRBJ2-2, with 9 bases matching TRBD1. Germline V gene data show CDR1 as KGHSH and CDR2 as LQKENI. With 3 bases clipped from V and 6 bases from J, the junction kept 2 bases outside the gene matches. CDR3 size: 14 residues.

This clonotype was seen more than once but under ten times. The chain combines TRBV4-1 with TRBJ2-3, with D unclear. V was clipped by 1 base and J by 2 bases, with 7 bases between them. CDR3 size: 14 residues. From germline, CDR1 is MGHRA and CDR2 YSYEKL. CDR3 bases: TGCGCCAGCAGCCAAGTCACGGCCACAGATACGCAGTATTTT. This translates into CASSQVTATDTQYF.

The CDR3 region is CASSARRQGGGTEAFF. In DNA, the CDR3 is TGTGCCAGCAGTGCCCGAAGACAGGGGGGGGGAACTGAAGCTTTCTTT. V usage is TRBV27 and J usage is TRBJ1-1; 9 bases match TRBD1. CDR3 length: 16 residues. V trimming: 5 bases; J trimming: 5 bases; junction bases outside the gene matches: 12. Germline assignment: CDR1 MNHEY and CDR2 SMNVEV (reference sequence).

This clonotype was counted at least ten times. CDR3 bases: TGCGCCAGCAGCTTGACGACAGAGAACTATGGCTACACCTTC. It is translated as CASSLTTENYGYTF. The V call is TRBV5-1, the J call TRBJ1-2; the D gene is possibly TRBD1 (5 bases). Germline CDR1 is SGHRS and CDR2 is YFSETQ. Trimming took 1 base from V and 2 from J, leaving 9 bases between them. This CDR3 contains 14 residues.

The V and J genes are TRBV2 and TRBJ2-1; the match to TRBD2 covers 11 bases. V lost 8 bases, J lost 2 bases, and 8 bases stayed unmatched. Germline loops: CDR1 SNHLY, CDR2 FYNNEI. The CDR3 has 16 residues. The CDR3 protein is CASPPTSGVTYNEQFF. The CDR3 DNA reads TGTGCCAGCCCCCCGACTAGCGGGGTGACCTACAATGAGCAGTTCTTC. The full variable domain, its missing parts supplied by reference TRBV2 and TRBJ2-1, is EPEVTQTPSHQVTQMGQEVILRCVPISNHLYFYWYRQILGQKVEFLVSFYNNEISEKSEIFDDQFSVERPDGSNFTLKIRSTKLEDSAMYFCASPPTSGVTYNEQFFGPGTRLTVL.

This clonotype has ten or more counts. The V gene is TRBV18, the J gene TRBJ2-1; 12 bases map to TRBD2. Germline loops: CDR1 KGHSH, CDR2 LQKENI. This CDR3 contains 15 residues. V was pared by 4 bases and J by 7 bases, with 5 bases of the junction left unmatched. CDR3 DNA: TGTGCCAGCTCACTATCTAGCGGGGGGGAAAATGAGCAGTTCTTC. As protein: CASSLSSGGENEQFF.

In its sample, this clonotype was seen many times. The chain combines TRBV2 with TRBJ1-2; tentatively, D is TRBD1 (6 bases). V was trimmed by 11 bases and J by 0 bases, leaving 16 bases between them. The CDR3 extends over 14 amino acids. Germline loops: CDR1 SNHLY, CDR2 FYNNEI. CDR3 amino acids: CAYHGGNTNYGYTF. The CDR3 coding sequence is TGTGCCTATCACGGGGGCAATACTAACTATGGCTACACCTTC.

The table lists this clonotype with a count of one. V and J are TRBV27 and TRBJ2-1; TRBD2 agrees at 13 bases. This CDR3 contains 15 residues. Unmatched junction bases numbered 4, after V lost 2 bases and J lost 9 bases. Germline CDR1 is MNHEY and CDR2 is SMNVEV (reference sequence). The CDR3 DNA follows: TGTGCCAGCAGTTTAACTAGCGGGGGGGTTAGTGAGCAGTTCTTC. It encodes CASSLTSGGVSEQFF.

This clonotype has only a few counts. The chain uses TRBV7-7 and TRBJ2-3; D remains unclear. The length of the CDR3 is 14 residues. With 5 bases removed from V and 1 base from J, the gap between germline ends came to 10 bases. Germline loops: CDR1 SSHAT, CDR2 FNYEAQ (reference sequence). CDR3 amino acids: CASSVNDGTDTQYF. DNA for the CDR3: TGTGCCAGCAGCGTGAATGATGGCACAGATACGCAGTATTTT. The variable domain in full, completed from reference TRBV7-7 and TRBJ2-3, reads GAGVSQSPRYKVTKRGQDVTLRCDPISSHATLYWYQQALGQGPEFLTYFNYEAQPDKSGLPSDRFSAERPEGSISTLTIQRTEQRDSAMYRCASSVNDGTDTQYFGPGTRLTVL.

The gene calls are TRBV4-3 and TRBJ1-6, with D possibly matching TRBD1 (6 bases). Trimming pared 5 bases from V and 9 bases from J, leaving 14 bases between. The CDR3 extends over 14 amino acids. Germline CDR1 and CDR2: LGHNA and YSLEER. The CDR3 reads CASSWGPLSSPLHF. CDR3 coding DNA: TGCGCCAGCAGCTGGGGGCCTCTCTCTTCACCCCTCCACTTT.

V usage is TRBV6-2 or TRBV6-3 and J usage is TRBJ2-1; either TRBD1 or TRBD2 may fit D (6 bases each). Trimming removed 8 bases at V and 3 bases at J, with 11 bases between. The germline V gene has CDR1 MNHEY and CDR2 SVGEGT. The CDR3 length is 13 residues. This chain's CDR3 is CASRGPVYNEQFF. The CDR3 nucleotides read TGTGCCAGCCGGGGGCCAGTCTACAATGAGCAGTTCTTC.

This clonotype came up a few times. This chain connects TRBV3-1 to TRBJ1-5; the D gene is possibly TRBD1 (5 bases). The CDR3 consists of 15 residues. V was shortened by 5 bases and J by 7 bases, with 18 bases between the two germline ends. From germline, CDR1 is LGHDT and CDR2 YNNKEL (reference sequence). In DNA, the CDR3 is TGTGCCAGCAGCACCCAAGCCGGGGGAGGGCAGCCCCAGCATTTT. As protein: CASSTQAGGGQPQHF.

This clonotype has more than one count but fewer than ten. This chain's CDR3 is CASSLNQGNEKLFF. DNA of the CDR3: TGTGCCAGCAGCTTAAATCAGGGGAATGAAAAACTGTTTTTT. The chain links TRBV7-2 to TRBJ1-4; TRBD1 is a possible D gene (6 bases). The CDR3 spans 14 residues. V was pared by 2 bases and J by 5 bases, with 9 bases between. Per the germline V gene, CDR1 is SGHTA and CDR2 is FQGNSA.

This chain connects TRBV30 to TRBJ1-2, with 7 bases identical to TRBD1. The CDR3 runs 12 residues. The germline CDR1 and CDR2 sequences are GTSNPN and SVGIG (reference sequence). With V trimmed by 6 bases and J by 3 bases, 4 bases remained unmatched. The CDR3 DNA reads TGTGCCTGCGAGGGGGCTCACTATGGCTACACCTTC. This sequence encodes CACEGAHYGYTF.

CDR3 DNA: TGTGCCAGCAGTGAAGGTCGTGGCGAGCAGTACTTC. Amino acid sequence: CASSEGRGEQYF. The V call is TRBV2, the J call TRBJ2-7, with D hard to call. V was shortened by 1 base and J by 6 bases, with 7 bases between the two germline ends. Germline V gene lookup returns CDR1 SNHLY and CDR2 FYNNEI. The CDR3 is 12 amino acids.

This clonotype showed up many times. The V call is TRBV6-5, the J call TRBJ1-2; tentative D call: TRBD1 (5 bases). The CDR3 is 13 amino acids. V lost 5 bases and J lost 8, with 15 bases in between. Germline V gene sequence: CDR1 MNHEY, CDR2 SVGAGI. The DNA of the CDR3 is TGTGCCAGCAGTGATCGTCAGGGCTGGGGCTACACCTTC. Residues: CASSDRQGWGYTF.

CDR3 sequence (DNA): TGTGCCAGCAGCCCGAAGGGGGGGGGACACCCCTTCTCCTACAATGAGCAGTTCTTC. Translated, it gives CASSPKGGGHPFSYNEQFF. The chain carries TRBV11-2 and TRBJ2-1, with a possible D match to TRBD2 (7 bases). Germline CDR1 is SGHAT and CDR2 is FQNNGV. Trimming removed 5 bases at V and 0 bases at J, with 23 bases between. This CDR3 spans 19 amino acids.

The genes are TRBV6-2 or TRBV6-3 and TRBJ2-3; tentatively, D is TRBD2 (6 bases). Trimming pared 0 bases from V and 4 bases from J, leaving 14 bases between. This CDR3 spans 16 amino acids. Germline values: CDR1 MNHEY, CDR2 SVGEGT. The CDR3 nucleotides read TGTGCCAGCAGTTACTCAGGCGGGACTCTCCCAGATACGCAGTATTTT. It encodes CASSYSGGTLPDTQYF.

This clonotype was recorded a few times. CDR3 amino acids: CASSQYDRDSNQPQHF. DNA for the CDR3: TGTGCCAGCAGCCAGTACGACAGGGATAGCAATCAGCCCCAGCATTTT. The rearrangement links TRBV5-6 to TRBJ1-5, with 7 bases fitting TRBD1. The CDR3 consists of 16 residues. The germline CDR1 and CDR2 sequences are SGHDT and YYEEEE. With 4 bases clipped from V and 0 bases from J, the junction kept 7 bases outside the gene matches.

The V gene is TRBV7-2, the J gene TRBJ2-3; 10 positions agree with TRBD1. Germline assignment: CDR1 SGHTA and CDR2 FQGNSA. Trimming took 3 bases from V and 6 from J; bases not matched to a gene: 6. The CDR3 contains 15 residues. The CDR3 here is CASSFTGQGRDTQYF. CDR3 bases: TGTGCCAGCAGCTTCACGGGACAGGGGAGGGATACGCAGTATTTT.